This T cell receptor beta chain emerged from a study of CD8 T cells in ankylosing spondylitis. Construction of TCR beta libraries was performed using quantitative 5'-RACE with molecular barcodes. In TCRdb, the 5' RACE reads were re-called with MiXCR into one record per CDR3 protein. The sample carries more than 500,000 distinct CDR3 sequences, under 5.5% recorded once. Turning to this clonotype: Antigen: not known.

Study results and limitations: As reported, disease-linked clones showed significant enrichment in matched ankylosing spondylitis synovial fluid. A subset of motif variants has previously been described in the synovial fluid and blood of reactive arthritis. A motif in TCR beta, a set of several highly homologous variants, appeared characteristic of ankylosing spondylitis blood.

Material: blood, either unsorted or a sorted T cell fraction (not recorded which). The sequence came from a male donor with ankylosing spondylitis.

Written as DNA, the CDR3 is TGTGCCACCAGTGACCCCGCCGGGGCGCGGGGGGGCTCCTACAATGAGCAGTTCTTC. Encoded protein: CATSDPAGARGGSYNEQFF. The rearrangement links TRBV24-1 to TRBJ2-1; 9 bases fit TRBD2. The length of the CDR3 is 19 residues. Germline V gene data show CDR1 as KGHDR and CDR2 as SFDVKD. Germline trimming cut 4 bases from V and 0 bases from J; bases unmatched to any gene: 12.